The next 10 T cell receptor beta chains were all read from a single sample in a study of blood T cells in healthy people across ages. A second roughly 6 to 11 cycle PCR used barcoded and J-beta primers. In TCRdb, the 5' RACE reads were re-called with MiXCR into one record per CDR3 protein. Of some 1,500,000 distinct CDR3 sequences listed, less than 45% were seen once; the top ten hold just over 4%. The material sequenced was blood. These receptors came from a woman between 18 and 30 years old in good health.

This chain joins TRBV27 and TRBJ1-5; the D gene is possibly TRBD1 (5 bases). CDR3 size: 14 residues. Germline CDR1 and CDR2: MNHEY and SMNVEV (reference sequence). V was shortened by 5 bases and J by 3 bases, with 11 bases between the two germline ends. Written as DNA, the CDR3 is TGTGCCAGCAGTGAGGGGAGGATCAATCAGCCCCAGCATTTT. This translates into CASSEGRINQPQHF.

The chain employs TRBV12-3 or TRBV12-4 and TRBJ1-2; no clear D gene. CDR3 length: 13 residues. V shed 3 bases and J shed 11 bases, with 16 bases lying between them. CDR3 DNA sequence: TGTGCCAGCAGTTTTCACGCAGGCTCCGGGTACACCTTC. This codes for CASSFHAGSGYTF.

This clonotype turned up a few times. The chain joins TRBV12-3 or TRBV12-4 to TRBJ2-1; TRBD2 agrees at 7 bases. The CDR3 contains 14 residues. The junction had 7 bases not matched to a gene; V was cut back by 7 bases and J by 4 bases. The CDR3 bases are TGTGCCAGCAACCACCCCGGGGGGTACAATGAGCAGTTCTTC. As protein: CASNHPGGYNEQFF.

J is TRBJ2-1 and V is TRBV7-9, with TRBD2 as a possible D gene (5 bases). From germline, CDR1 is SEHNR and CDR2 FQNEAQ (reference sequence). The CDR3 has 17 residues. V was trimmed by 5 bases and J by 1 base, leaving 18 bases between them. CDR3: CASSPQLGGSSYNEQFF. CDR3 coding DNA: TGTGCCAGCAGCCCTCAATTAGGAGGCAGTTCCTACAATGAGCAGTTCTTC.

The CDR3 region is CASSYSAATNEKLFF. For the CDR3, the DNA is TGTGCCAGCAGTTACTCGGCAGCAACTAATGAAAAACTGTTTTTT. This sequence joins TRBV6-6 and TRBJ1-4; D remains ambiguous. Germline V gene data show CDR1 as MNHNY and CDR2 as SVGAGI (reference sequence). V lost 0 bases, J lost 0 bases, and 5 bases lay in between. This CDR3 comprises 15 residues.

The rearrangement uses TRBV7-8 and TRBJ2-1; 13 bases line up with TRBD2. The CDR3 loop spans 17 amino acids. In germline, CDR1 is SGHVS, CDR2 FQNEAQ. V shed 5 bases and J 5 bases; nucleotides not matched to a gene: 9. As DNA, the CDR3 is TGTGCCAGCAGCCTCCGGACTACTAGCGGGAGGGACAATGAGCAGTTCTTC. Translating gives CASSLRTTSGRDNEQFF. The full variable domain, with the rest looked up from reference TRBV7-8 and TRBJ2-1, is GAGVSQSPRYKVAKRGQDVALRCDPISGHVSLFWYQQALGQGPEFLTYFQNEAQLDKSGLPSDRFFAERPEGSVSTLKIQRTQQEDSAVYLCASSLRTTSGRDNEQFFGPGTRLTVL.

This clonotype was seen more than once but under ten times. The chain is built from TRBV6-6 and TRBJ2-7; 10 bases are a match to TRBD2. V dropped 0 bases and J dropped 2; count of bases not matched to a gene: 7. The CDR3 runs 17 residues. Germline loops: CDR1 MNHNY, CDR2 SVGAGI (reference sequence). The CDR3 DNA reads as TGTGCCAGCAGTTACTCGATGAGTCTAGCGGGGGCCTACGAGCAGTACTTC. Protein product: CASSYSMSLAGAYEQYF.

This clonotype occurred once. The chain carries TRBV3-1 and TRBJ2-7; 7 bases line up with TRBD2. Trimming cost V 3 bases and J 8 bases; bases outside gene matches: 10. CDR1 is LGHDT, CDR2 YNNKEL, per germline (reference sequence). The CDR3 covers 14 residues. Here the CDR3 DNA reads TGTGCCAGCAGCCATCCTAGCGGTCACGACAAGCAGTACTTC. Translated, it gives CASSHPSGHDKQYF.

This clonotype has a single count. The genes are TRBV5-1 and TRBJ2-7; D tentatively fits TRBD1 or TRBD2 (5 bases each). This CDR3 has 14 amino acids. CDR1 SGHRS and CDR2 YFSETQ come from the germline V gene. Trimming removed 3 bases at V and 3 bases at J, with 13 bases between. DNA for the CDR3: TGCGCCAGCAGCTCCTGGGGGACGGGCTACGAGCAGTACTTC. Translated: CASSSWGTGYEQYF.

The chain links TRBV15 to TRBJ2-1; a weak D match, TRBD2 (5 bases). This CDR3 contains 14 residues. Germline V gene lookup returns CDR1 LNHNV and CDR2 YYDKDF (reference sequence). The V end was cut by 0 bases, the J end by 9 bases, with 12 bases between. CDR3 in DNA: TGTGCCACCAGCAGAGATCTAGCTCGGGCTGAGCAGTTCTTC. It specifies CATSRDLARAEQFF. The complete variable domain, with remaining parts taken from reference TRBV15 and TRBJ2-1, reads DAMVIQNPRYQVTQFGKPVTLSCSQTLNHNVMYWYQQKSSQAPKLLFHYYDKDFNNEADTPDNFQSRRPNTSFCFLDIRSPGLGDTAMYLCATSRDLARAEQFFGPGTRLTVL.